Below, 9 T cell receptor beta chains from the same sample are listed, as sequenced in a study of Tregs in tolerant kidney transplant recipients. Assay used: immunoSEQ multiplex PCR; TCRdb lists only in-frame clones, some missing. The table lists over 50,000 clones, 80% to 90% of them singletons. The sample was Tregs from blood, taken before the transplant. Receptors were obtained from a human donor who received a combined kidney and bone marrow transplant.

The gene calls are TRBV5-1 and TRBJ2-5; possibly TRBD2 for D (6 bases). The J call may not be correct, given that the DNA end is closer to TRBJ2-7. The CDR3 loop spans 12 amino acids. Germline CDR1 and CDR2: SGHRS and YFSETQ. The CDR3 coding sequence is TGCGCCAGCAGCTTATCGGGAGACGAGCAGTACTTC. As protein: CASSLSGDEQYF.

The rearrangement links TRBV7-2 to TRBJ2-1; 7 bases line up with TRBD1. The CDR3 length is 18 residues. Germline CDR1 SGHTA, CDR2 FQGNSA. J gave up 5 bases and V 5 bases, and 18 bases lay outside the gene matches. The chain's CDR3 is CASSTPIWSVTGNNEQFF. CDR3 DNA sequence: TGTGCCAGCAGCACCCCGATATGGTCCGTGACAGGGAACAATGAGCAGTTCTTC.

This clone was seen a handful of times. The chain employs TRBV9 and TRBJ1-2; D remains ambiguous. Germline values: CDR1 SGDLS, CDR2 YYNGEE. Between the trimmed V and J ends, which lost 6 bases and 8 bases, there was a span of 11 bases. The CDR3 totals 11 residues. Written as DNA, the CDR3 is TGTGCCAGCACTAGACTGGGGGGCTACACCTTC. Amino acid sequence: CASTRLGGYTF.

The chain combines TRBV6-6 with TRBJ1-2; TRBD1 might be the D (5 bases). This CDR3 contains 14 residues. CDR1 and CDR2 (germline): MNHNY, SVGAGI (reference sequence). The V end lost 6 bases, the J end lost 4 bases, and 15 bases lay between the germline ends. The CDR3 sequence: CASRPRDPRYGYTF. CDR3 coding DNA: TGTGCCAGCAGGCCCCGGGACCCCCGCTATGGCTACACCTTC.

This clone was seen more than once but under ten times. The rearrangement joins TRBV7-9 to TRBJ1-3; D is unclear. The V and J ends lost 2 bases and 4 bases respectively, with 6 bases between them. The CDR3 length is 13 residues. The germline gives CDR1 SEHNR, CDR2 FQNEAQ (reference sequence). DNA of the CDR3: TGTGCCAGCAGCTTAACTGTCGGAAACACCATATATTTT. The encoded protein is CASSLTVGNTIYF. The whole variable domain, filled in from reference TRBV7-9 and TRBJ1-3, reads DTGVSQNPRHKITKRGQNVTFRCDPISEHNRLYWYRQTLGQGPEFLTYFQNEAQLEKSRLLSDRFSAERPKGSFSTLEIQRTEQGDSAMYLCASSLTVGNTIYFGEGSWLTVV.

This clone showed up just a few times. The rearrangement links TRBV5-4 to TRBJ2-1; D is uncertain. CDR3 length: 12 residues. Germline V gene sequence: CDR1 SGHNT, CDR2 YYREEE (reference sequence). V shed 4 bases and J shed 9 bases, with 11 bases lying between them. The CDR3 bases are TGTGCCAGCAGCGTCCTGTTCACTGAGCAGTTCTTC. It is translated as CASSVLFTEQFF.

This clone has a handful of counts. The chain recombines TRBV5-4 with TRBJ1-2; 8 bases agree with TRBD1. Trimming removed 0 bases from V and 7 bases from J; junction bases left unmatched: 5. The CDR3 contains 14 residues. Germline CDR1 reads SGHNT; CDR2 reads YYREEE (reference sequence). CDR3 sequence reads: CASSLDQGAGGYTF. The DNA for the CDR3 is TGTGCCAGCAGCTTGGACCAGGGGGCGGGTGGCTACACCTTC.

The count of this clone is one. The chain has TRBV16 and TRBJ1-2, with D hard to call. Trimming shortened V by 5 bases and J by 2 bases, and 15 bases separated the two germline ends. Germline V gene sequence: CDR1 KGHSY, CDR2 FQNENV. The CDR3 length is 15 residues. The CDR3 DNA reads as TGTGCCAGCAGCGCACGGACTTTAGGCAACTATGGCTACACCTTC. Protein sequence: CASSARTLGNYGYTF.

The CDR3 nucleotides are TGTGCCAGCCAGGCTCAAGGTGAAAAACTGTTTTTT. It translates to CASQAQGEKLFF. The chain employs TRBV2 and TRBJ1-4; D gene ambiguous. V was cut by 8 bases and J by 7 bases, with 11 bases left in between. This CDR3 is built from 12 residues. Germline assignment: CDR1 SNHLY and CDR2 FYNNEI. Using reference TRBV2 and TRBJ1-4 for the parts outside the CDR3, the full variable domain is EPEVTQTPSHQVTQMGQEVILRCVPISNHLYFYWYRQILGQKVEFLVSFYNNEISEKSEIFDDQFSVERPDGSNFTLKIRSTKLEDSAMYFCASQAQGEKLFFGSGTQLSVL.